These T cell receptor beta chains were read from a single sample in a study of T cell responses to AZD1222 COVID-19 vaccine. Profiled with immunoSEQ multiplex PCR; TCRdb holds only in-frame clones, not every one. The table shows 75,000 to 95,000 clones, with about 88% occurring only once. Sequences were derived from peripheral blood, sampled on day 0 of AZD1222 vaccination. The receptor set was obtained from an adult in good health. Both conserved end residues are part of each CDR3. Fields, in order: D gene, V gene, CDR3 protein. A D gene is named only where the DNA matches it firmly.

D gene: NA; V gene: TRBV11-3; CDR3 protein: CASSLVGSPLWGYTF
D gene: NA; V gene: TRBV5-1; CDR3 protein: CASSLGGVNEKLFF
D gene: NA; V gene: TRBV5-5; CDR3 protein: CASSLRVPGTSFATNEKLFF
D gene: NA; V gene: TRBV11-2; CDR3 protein: CASSLDIDTIYF
D gene: TRBD1; V gene: TRBV7-2; CDR3 protein: CASSFRDSNDGYTF
D gene: NA; V gene: TRBV7-8; CDR3 protein: CASSPQALTSYGYTF
D gene: TRBD1; V gene: TRBV5-1; CDR3 protein: CASSLTGDRARTDTQYF
D gene: NA; V gene: TRBV30; CDR3 protein: CAWSVSGVSGYTF
D gene: NA; V gene: TRBV12-3/TRBV12-4; CDR3 protein: CASSPIQETQYF
D gene: TRBD2; V gene: TRBV7-8; CDR3 protein: CASSQSGGAYNEQFF
D gene: TRBD1; V gene: TRBV5-4; CDR3 protein: CASSKDRGSTDTQYF
D gene: NA; V gene: TRBV2; CDR3 protein: CASSAPLRGGYTF
D gene: NA; V gene: TRBV10-3; CDR3 protein: CAPEEVGMRKGGEQYF
D gene: TRBD1; V gene: TRBV10-3; CDR3 protein: CAISEPGQAVYEQYF
D gene: NA; V gene: TRBV5-1; CDR3 protein: CASTPVPTGTDTQYF
D gene: NA; V gene: TRBV10-2; CDR3 protein: CASSDLYEQYF
D gene: TRBD1; V gene: TRBV5-4; CDR3 protein: CASSLKRTGGWAGELFF
D gene: NA; V gene: TRBV6-1; CDR3 protein: CASSEIPSGQPQHF
D gene: NA; V gene: TRBV11-2; CDR3 protein: CAVTWRTHSNYGYTF
D gene: NA; V gene: TRBV30; CDR3 protein: CAWSGSSEGPEQYF
D gene: NA; V gene: TRBV30; CDR3 protein: CAWSSQETQYF
D gene: NA; V gene: TRBV3-1/TRBV3-2; CDR3 protein: CASQSGAFF
D gene: TRBD1; V gene: TRBV29-1; CDR3 protein: CSVRTGSTGELFF
D gene: NA; V gene: TRBV5-6; CDR3 protein: CASSFYAGEDTIYF
D gene: TRBD2; V gene: TRBV10-1; CDR3 protein: CASSEGTIDYEQYF
D gene: TRBD1; V gene: TRBV10-3; CDR3 protein: CAFRSDRVTEAFF
D gene: NA; V gene: TRBV24-1; CDR3 protein: CATSQYFSRLNHNEQFF
D gene: NA; V gene: TRBV4-2; CDR3 protein: CASSQGGWGQEQFF
D gene: NA; V gene: TRBV11-3; CDR3 protein: CASSLDHGAGYNSPLHF
D gene: TRBD1; V gene: TRBV11-3; CDR3 protein: CASSSLQGTGNTIYF
D gene: TRBD2; V gene: TRBV3-1/TRBV3-2; CDR3 protein: CASSQDGTLMGGDLNEQFF
D gene: NA; V gene: TRBV5-6; CDR3 protein: CASSLGDRDTGELFF
D gene: TRBD1; V gene: TRBV24-1; CDR3 protein: CATSDRPGQGGNYGYTF
D gene: NA; V gene: TRBV7-9; CDR3 protein: CASSLAPNQPQHF
D gene: NA; V gene: TRBV5-5; CDR3 protein: CASSLERKISYEQYF
D gene: NA; V gene: TRBV7-6; CDR3 protein: CASSLWGVVGEQYF
D gene: NA; V gene: TRBV7-2; CDR3 protein: CASSQIPGTTRGKLFF
D gene: TRBD1; V gene: TRBV27; CDR3 protein: CASRRGQGNYNEQFF
D gene: NA; V gene: TRBV7-3; CDR3 protein: CASSFTGDTQYF
D gene: NA; V gene: TRBV11-3; CDR3 protein: CASSHDSSPTEAFF
D gene: NA; V gene: TRBV4-2; CDR3 protein: CASSQDYRDRGLNYGYTF
D gene: TRBD1; V gene: TRBV5-5; CDR3 protein: CASSRQGANTEAFF
D gene: NA; V gene: TRBV12-3/TRBV12-4; CDR3 protein: CASSLQTEAFF
D gene: NA; V gene: TRBV6-5; CDR3 protein: CASTRTVRAGGEQFF
D gene: NA; V gene: TRBV27; CDR3 protein: CASWIGNTEAFF
D gene: NA; V gene: TRBV5-1; CDR3 protein: CASGESSGNTIYF
D gene: NA; V gene: TRBV19; CDR3 protein: CASSIGLLAPNTEAFF
D gene: NA; V gene: TRBV5-1; CDR3 protein: CASSLAGQGGFTGELFF
D gene: NA; V gene: TRBV6-5; CDR3 protein: CASSRGKTNSGRLDF
D gene: NA; V gene: TRBV19; CDR3 protein: CASSIGQAEQPQHF
D gene: TRBD1; V gene: TRBV6-6; CDR3 protein: CASSPSLTGTGRFYGYTF
D gene: NA; V gene: TRBV18; CDR3 protein: CASTKEGGDSNQPQHF
D gene: NA; V gene: TRBV12-3/TRBV12-4; CDR3 protein: CASSFVTEGEQFF
D gene: TRBD1; V gene: TRBV11-2; CDR3 protein: CASRTGGRGTGELFF
D gene: NA; V gene: TRBV7-8; CDR3 protein: CASSLEWWQPQHF